The 27 T cell receptor beta chains reported below all come from one sample, sequenced in a study of somatic mutations in cytotoxic T cells in rheumatoid arthritis. Libraries were prepared by immunoSEQ multiplex PCR; TCRdb keeps only in-frame clonotypes and omits some of them. The table lists about 18,000 clones, 80% to 85% of them singletons. Specimen: CD8+ T cells sorted from blood. The receptors shown here come from an adult with rheumatoid arthritis.

The CDR3 bases are TGTGCCAGCAGCGTAGGACCGTCCACAGATACGCAGTATTTT. It codes for CASSVGPSTDTQYF. V and J are TRBV7-8 and TRBJ2-3; D gene unclear. Germline CDR1 SGHVS, CDR2 FQNEAQ. CDR3 length: 14 residues. V was clipped by 5 bases and J by 2 bases, with 11 bases between them. Using reference TRBV7-8 and TRBJ2-3 for the parts outside the CDR3, the full variable domain is GAGVSQSPRYKVAKRGQDVALRCDPISGHVSLFWYQQALGQGPEFLTYFQNEAQLDKSGLPSDRFFAERPEGSVSTLKIQRTQQEDSAVYLCASSVGPSTDTQYFGPGTRLTVL.

The J gene is TRBJ1-2, the V gene TRBV6-5; 7 bases are a match to TRBD1. The CDR3 runs 13 residues. Germline V gene lookup returns CDR1 MNHEY and CDR2 SVGAGI. The V gene end was trimmed by 2 bases and the J gene end by 5 bases; junction bases not matched to a gene: 2. The CDR3 is CASSYETGYGYTF. The CDR3 DNA sequence: TGTGCCAGCAGTTACGAGACAGGGTATGGCTACACCTTC.

This chain links TRBV14 with TRBJ2-5; D not certain. The CDR3 runs 12 residues. The germline gives CDR1 SGHDN, CDR2 FVKESK. Trimming took 1 base from V and 4 from J, leaving 4 bases between them. The CDR3 sequence: CASSQVRETQYF. The DNA for the CDR3 is TGTGCCAGCAGCCAAGTGAGAGAGACCCAGTACTTC.

This rearrangement joins TRBV5-1 to TRBJ2-3; 14 nucleotides match TRBD2. Trimming at V came to 4 bases and at J to 6 bases, leaving 7 bases not matched to a gene. Germline V CDR1 and CDR2: SGHRS, YFSETQ. The CDR3 contains 16 residues. CDR3 sequence: CASSRGTSGSPDTQYF. The CDR3 DNA reads as TGCGCCAGCAGCCGCGGGACTAGCGGGAGTCCCGATACGCAGTATTTT.

This clone was counted once. The junction differs from germline at one of its ends, possibly a read error. The chain recombines TRBV7-7 with TRBJ2-1; D perhaps matches TRBD1 (6 bases). Germline CDR1 SSHAT, CDR2 FNYEAQ (reference sequence). This CDR3 is built from 12 residues. This chain's CDR3 is CASSPTGNEQFF. In nucleotides, the CDR3 is TGTGCTAGCAGCCCCACAGGGAATGAGCAGTTCTTC.

The chain uses TRBV16 and TRBJ1-1; D is possibly TRBD1 (6 bases). V was shortened by 4 bases and J by 6 bases, with 18 bases between the two germline ends. The CDR3 totals 15 residues. Germline CDR1 reads KGHSY; CDR2 reads FQNENV. CDR3 region: CASSLYTQGHAEAFF. The DNA for the CDR3 is TGTGCCAGCAGCCTCTATACACAGGGACACGCTGAAGCTTTCTTT.

This clone appeared a single time. The chain uses TRBV15 and TRBJ1-4; D is ambiguous. The CDR3 runs to 15 residues. Germline V gene sequence: CDR1 LNHNV, CDR2 YYDKDF (reference sequence). Trimming removed 3 bases from V and 7 bases from J, with 15 bases in between. CDR3 DNA sequence: TGTGCCACCAGCAGTACGAATGTTGATGGTGAAAAACTGTTTTTT. This codes for CATSSTNVDGEKLFF.

This clone was picked up a small number of times. The chain couples TRBV4-1 to TRBJ1-1; D unresolved. V lost 3 bases to trimming and J lost 3 bases, with 11 bases between them. Germline V gene data show CDR1 as MGHRA and CDR2 as YSYEKL. The CDR3 is 14 residues long. The CDR3 sequence is CASSHTYPDTEAFF. The CDR3 coding sequence is TGCGCCAGCAGCCACACATATCCGGACACTGAAGCTTTCTTT.

The chain combines TRBV11-3 with TRBJ2-5; no firm D call. Trimming pared 5 bases from V and 4 bases from J, leaving 5 bases between. CDR1 is SGHNT and CDR2 is YENEEA in the germline V gene. The CDR3 is 11 amino acids. The CDR3 region has the DNA TGTGCCAGCAGCGCAGGAGAGACCCAGTACTTC. The encoded protein is CASSAGETQYF.

V gene TRBV4-1 combines with J gene TRBJ1-1; D is undetermined. Trimming took 5 bases from V and 3 from J, leaving 16 bases between them. Germline loops: CDR1 MGHRA, CDR2 YSYEKL. This CDR3 region has 15 residues. The CDR3 region has the DNA TGCGCCAGCAGCGTGGTCGGGAGTTTAGACACTGAAGCTTTCTTT. Translation gives CASSVVGSLDTEAFF.

This clone appeared a few times. The chain couples TRBV4-1 to TRBJ1-6; the D is unclear. CDR1 and CDR2 from the germline V gene are MGHRA and YSYEKL. The CDR3 is 18 residues long. The ends were cut back, 4 bases at V and 6 bases at J, with 22 bases in the middle. CDR3 in amino acids: CASSPLPERPGRNSPLHF. In DNA form, the CDR3 reads TGCGCCAGCAGCCCCCTACCCGAGAGGCCTGGACGTAATTCACCCCTCCACTTT.

The chain combines TRBV9 with TRBJ1-3; D remains unclear. The V and J ends lost 3 bases and 4 bases respectively, with 23 bases between them. Germline V gene sequence: CDR1 SGDLS, CDR2 YYNGEE. This CDR3 comprises 18 residues. The CDR3: CASSADLGPGSRGNTIYF. CDR3 in DNA: TGTGCCAGCAGCGCGGATTTAGGGCCTGGGAGCAGAGGAAACACCATATATTTT.

The rearrangement uses TRBV6-4 and TRBJ2-3; possibly TRBD2 for D (7 bases). With 3 bases removed from V and 4 bases from J, the gap between germline ends came to 14 bases. There are 15 residues in the CDR3. The germline V gene has CDR1 MRHNA and CDR2 SNTAGT. The CDR3 protein is CASSEMGGGPDTQYF. DNA of the CDR3: TGTGCCAGCAGTGAGATGGGGGGGGGCCCAGATACGCAGTATTTT.

The genes are TRBV19 and TRBJ1-4; D is unclear. This CDR3 contains 14 residues. The germline V gene has CDR1 LNHDA and CDR2 SQIVND (reference sequence). Trimming pared 1 base from V and 4 bases from J, leaving 7 bases between. The CDR3 DNA reads as TGTGCCAGTAGTATAGGGGGATTTAATGAAAAACTGTTTTTT. Protein product: CASSIGGFNEKLFF.

V usage is TRBV7-9 and J usage is TRBJ1-1; D uncertain. This CDR3 comprises 13 residues. CDR1 SEHNR and CDR2 FQNEAQ come from the germline V gene (reference sequence). V shed 4 bases and J shed 0 bases, with 6 bases lying between them. The CDR3 nucleotides are TGTGCCAGCAGCTACGGTTTGAACACTGAAGCTTTCTTT. It translates to CASSYGLNTEAFF.

The chain links TRBV5-6 to TRBJ2-1; D gene uncertain. The CDR3 loop spans 14 amino acids. CDR1 and CDR2 from the germline V gene are SGHDT and YYEEEE. V was pared by 7 bases and J by 7 bases, with 18 bases between. CDR3 sequence reads: CASCGRPSYNEQFF. The DNA of the CDR3 is TGTGCCAGCTGTGGAAGGCCTAGTTATAATGAGCAGTTCTTC.

The chain joins TRBV13 to TRBJ2-5, with D perhaps matching TRBD2 (6 bases). CDR3 length: 15 amino acids. Trimming left V 4 bases short and J 2 bases short, with 14 bases between. Germline values: CDR1 PRHDT, CDR2 FYEKMQ (reference sequence). The CDR3 spells CASSSNRDSQETQYF. The CDR3 DNA reads TGTGCCAGCAGCTCCAACCGGGACTCTCAAGAGACCCAGTACTTC.

The chain links TRBV27 to TRBJ1-5, with 9 bases that match TRBD1. This CDR3 is built from 15 residues. CDR1 MNHEY and CDR2 SMNVEV come from the germline V gene (reference sequence). Germline trimming cut 7 bases from V and 7 bases from J; bases unmatched to any gene: 11. For the CDR3, the DNA is TGTGCCAGCAACCTTCGACAGGGGGACGGGCAGCCCCAGCATTTT. Protein product: CASNLRQGDGQPQHF.

The genes are TRBV5-1 and TRBJ2-1; no clear D. Between the trimmed V and J ends, which lost 1 base and 9 bases, there was a span of 8 bases. CDR1 is SGHRS and CDR2 is YFSETQ in the germline V gene. This CDR3 contains 12 residues. The CDR3 nucleotides are TGCGCCAGCAGCTTGAACGAGCGTGAGCAGTTCTTC. As protein: CASSLNEREQFF.

The table lists this clone with a few counts. Written as DNA, the CDR3 is TGTGCCAGCAGCCGCCCGAGCGGCTACGAGCAGTACTTC. Its protein is CASSRPSGYEQYF. The rearrangement links TRBV5-4 to TRBJ2-7; possibly TRBD2 for D (5 bases). The CDR3 is 13 amino acids. V was shortened by 4 bases and J by 3 bases, with 11 bases between the two germline ends. Germline V gene lookup returns CDR1 SGHNT and CDR2 YYREEE (reference sequence).

The chain combines TRBV9 with TRBJ2-1; D might be TRBD1 or TRBD2, each matching 6 bases. Germline loops: CDR1 SGDLS, CDR2 YYNGEE. V lost 0 bases and J lost 0, with 10 bases in between. The CDR3 loop spans 16 amino acids. Written as DNA, the CDR3 is TGTGCCAGCAGCGTAGGGTGGGGGGCCTCCTACAATGAGCAGTTCTTC. It specifies CASSVGWGASYNEQFF. Based on the CDR3 plus reference TRBV9 and TRBJ2-1, the full variable domain is DSGVTQTPKHLITATGQRVTLRCSPRSGDLSVYWYQQSLDQGLQFLIQYYNGEERAKGNILERFSAQQFPDLHSELNLSSLELGDSALYFCASSVGWGASYNEQFFGPGTRLTVL.

The chain is built from TRBV13 and TRBJ2-7; D unresolved. Germline lookup yields CDR1 PRHDT and CDR2 FYEKMQ (reference sequence). Deletions cut 5 bases from V and 0 bases from J, with 11 bases between. The CDR3 length is 14 residues. The CDR3 reads CASSPFGASYEQYF. The CDR3 DNA follows: TGTGCCAGCAGCCCGTTTGGCGCCTCCTACGAGCAGTACTTC.

The chain has TRBV30 and TRBJ2-5; 9 bases are a match to TRBD2. Trimming removed 4 bases from V and 5 bases from J; junction bases left unmatched: 14. The germline V gene encodes CDR1 GTSNPN and CDR2 SVGIG (reference sequence). CDR3 length equals 16 residues. The CDR3 spells CAWIRRREGGQETQYF. The CDR3 coding sequence is TGTGCCTGGATACGGCGGCGGGAGGGGGGCCAGGAGACCCAGTACTTC.

V is TRBV7-8 and J is TRBJ1-3; TRBD1 matches 8 bases. This CDR3 region has 17 residues. The trim removed 2 bases at V and 0 bases at J, leaving 6 bases unmatched. Germline values: CDR1 SGHVS, CDR2 FQNEAQ. The DNA of the CDR3 is TGTGCCAGCAGCTTACGGGGACAGGACTTCTCTGGAAACACCATATATTTT. The encoded protein is CASSLRGQDFSGNTIYF.

J is TRBJ1-6 and V is TRBV4-1; D is ambiguous. Trimming stripped 5 bases from V and 5 bases from J, with 13 bases between. Germline V lookup: CDR1 MGHRA, CDR2 YSYEKL. The length of the CDR3 is 15 residues. The chain's CDR3 is CASSVEEIDNSPLHF. The CDR3 nucleotides read TGCGCCAGCAGCGTAGAAGAAATTGATAATTCACCCCTCCACTTT.

In this sample, this clone turned up once. V is TRBV11-3 and J is TRBJ2-3; D tentatively fits TRBD1 or TRBD2 (5 bases each). Looked up from germline, CDR1 is SGHNT and CDR2 is YENEEA. Trimming cost V 5 bases and J 3 bases, with 9 bases left between them. The CDR3 totals 13 residues. Written as DNA, the CDR3 is TGTGCCAGCAGCATTGGGACGACAGATACGCAGTATTTT. As protein: CASSIGTTDTQYF.

Of note for this clone: The sample contains more than one DNA sequence encoding this CDR3. The chain combines TRBV5-1 with TRBJ2-7, with D tentatively TRBD1 (6 bases). V lost 7 bases and J lost 3, with 11 bases in between. This CDR3 has 12 amino acids. Germline V lookup: CDR1 SGHRS, CDR2 YFSETQ. In DNA, the CDR3 is TGCGCCAGCGGACCGGACAGCTACGAGCAGTACTTC. Translated, it gives CASGPDSYEQYF. The complete variable domain, with remaining parts taken from reference TRBV5-1 and TRBJ2-7, reads KAGVTQTPRYLIKTRGQQVTLSCSPISGHRSVSWYQQTPGQGLQFLFEYFSETQRNKGNFPGRFSGRQFSNSRSEMNVSTLELGDSALYLCASGPDSYEQYFGPGTRLTVT.